The 23 T cell receptor beta chains reported below all come from one sample, sequenced in a study of OX40 agonist ivuxolimab in advanced cancers. Data came from immunoSEQ multiplex PCR; TCRdb stores just in-frame clones and leaves some out. The table records around 80,000 clones, around 90% of them present only once. The specimen comprised CD4+ or CD8+ T cells sorted from blood, sampled in a trial of the OX40 agonist ivuxolimab. These receptors were obtained from an adult with an advanced solid tumor such as melanoma, head and neck, liver or kidney cancer.

The chain couples TRBV10-3 to TRBJ1-3, with TRBD1 as a possible D gene (6 bases). Germline CDR1 is ENHRY and CDR2 is SYGVKD. Trimming took 0 bases from V and 1 from J, leaving 13 bases between them. This CDR3 is 17 amino acids long. CDR3 residues: CAISESRRGASGNTIYF. The CDR3 DNA sequence: TGTGCCATCAGTGAGTCGCGTCGGGGGGCTTCTGGAAACACCATATATTTT.

The chain uses TRBV7-3 and TRBJ2-1; D perhaps matches TRBD2 (6 bases). Germline loops: CDR1 SGHTA, CDR2 FQGTGA. Trimming took off 2 bases at V and 0 bases at J, with 14 bases between the two ends. There are 17 residues in the CDR3. This CDR3 reads CASSLFKRTNSYNEQFF. The DNA for the CDR3 is TGTGCCAGCAGCTTATTTAAACGGACTAACTCCTACAATGAGCAGTTCTTC.

The V and J genes are TRBV7-3 and TRBJ2-3; D is possibly TRBD1 or TRBD2 (6 bases each). The CDR3 covers 15 residues. Germline V gene data show CDR1 as SGHTA and CDR2 as FQGTGA. V dropped 2 bases and J dropped 0 bases, with 9 bases sitting between them. CDR3 DNA: TGTGCCAGCAGCTTACAGGGGAGGAGCACAGATACGCAGTATTTT. Its translation is CASSLQGRSTDTQYF.

The chain combines TRBV13 with TRBJ1-1, with a tentative D call TRBD1 (5 bases). Germline V CDR1 and CDR2: PRHDT, FYEKMQ (reference sequence). V was cut by 0 bases and J by 11 bases, with 16 bases left in between. The CDR3 totals 14 residues. CDR3 sequence (DNA): TGTGCCAGCAGCTTAGGCGTGGTGGCAGAGGGGGCTTTCTTT. It encodes CASSLGVVAEGAFF. The full variable domain, its missing parts supplied by reference TRBV13 and TRBJ1-1, is AAGVIQSPRHLIKEKRETATLKCYPIPRHDTVYWYQQGPGQDPQFLISFYEKMQSDKGSIPDRFSAQQFSDYHSELNMSSLELGDSALYFCASSLGVVAEGAFFGQGTRLTVV.

The chain recombines TRBV5-1 with TRBJ2-5; 8 nucleotides align to TRBD1. CDR1 and CDR2 (germline): SGHRS, YFSETQ. The CDR3 sequence is 15 residues long. V gave up 0 bases and J gave up 3 bases; unmatched junction bases: 4. The CDR3 DNA sequence: TGCGCCAGCAGCTTGGTGGACAGGGCTGAAGAGACCCAGTACTTC. This gives the protein CASSLVDRAEETQYF.

The chain employs TRBV28 and TRBJ2-7; 9 bases match TRBD1. The CDR3 is 15 residues long. Germline-derived CDR1 and CDR2 are MDHEN and SYDVKM. V lost 8 bases to trimming and J lost 3 bases; unmatched junction nucleotides: 11. The CDR3 region has the DNA TGTGCCAGCGCCTCTGGGACAGGGTTAGGCTACGAGCAGTACTTC. The encoded protein is CASASGTGLGYEQYF.

The V call is TRBV6-6, the J call TRBJ2-5; 10 nucleotides align to TRBD2. Germline trimming cut 4 bases from V and 7 bases from J; bases unmatched to any gene: 6. The CDR3 loop spans 14 amino acids. Germline V gives CDR1 MNHNY, CDR2 SVGAGI (reference sequence). For the CDR3, the DNA is TGTGCCAGCAGTTTTAGCGGGGGGCAACCGACCCAGTACTTC. It codes for CASSFSGGQPTQYF.

The chain employs TRBV2 and TRBJ2-4, with 10 bases fitting TRBD1. The CDR3 is 16 amino acids. The junction had 7 bases not matched to a gene; V was cut back by 8 bases and J by 0 bases. CDR1 and CDR2 from the germline V gene are SNHLY and FYNNEI. This CDR3 reads CASAWDRGIAKNIQYF. CDR3 coding DNA: TGTGCCAGCGCCTGGGACAGGGGAATAGCCAAAAACATTCAGTACTTC.

This clone was counted once. The rearrangement joins TRBV5-1 to TRBJ2-3; the D gene is possibly TRBD2 (5 bases). Germline V gene lookup returns CDR1 SGHRS and CDR2 YFSETQ. With 4 bases removed from V and 1 base from J, the gap between germline ends came to 13 bases. This CDR3 has 15 residues. The CDR3 sequence is CASSLGVRGTDTQYF. CDR3 nucleotide sequence: TGCGCCAGCAGCCTGGGAGTGCGGGGCACAGATACGCAGTATTTT. The complete variable domain, with remaining parts taken from reference TRBV5-1 and TRBJ2-3, reads KAGVTQTPRYLIKTRGQQVTLSCSPISGHRSVSWYQQTPGQGLQFLFEYFSETQRNKGNFPGRFSGRQFSNSRSEMNVSTLELGDSALYLCASSLGVRGTDTQYFGPGTRLTVL.

The chain carries TRBV28 and TRBJ1-1; D remains ambiguous. The V gene's germline CDR1 is MDHEN and CDR2 SYDVKM. CDR3 size: 13 residues. Trimming left V 4 bases short and J 5 bases short, with 11 bases between. CDR3 nucleotides: TGTGCCAGCAGTTCCGGCCGTGGGACTGAAGCTTTCTTT. This codes for CASSSGRGTEAFF.

This clone has a single count. V is TRBV11-2 and J is TRBJ2-1; 10 bases are shared with TRBD2. The CDR3 sequence is 17 residues long. Unmatched junction bases numbered 8, after V lost 1 base and J lost 5 bases. Germline V gene data show CDR1 as SGHAT and CDR2 as FQNNGV. As DNA, the CDR3 is TGTGCCAGCAGCTTAGGGGCCTTCGGACTAGCGGACAATGAGCAGTTCTTC. Residues: CASSLGAFGLADNEQFF.

V usage is TRBV16 and J usage is TRBJ2-1; the D gene is possibly TRBD2 (6 bases). The CDR3 consists of 14 residues. The V gene lost 4 bases and the J gene lost 1 base, with 8 bases spanning the gap. Germline V CDR1 and CDR2: KGHSY, FQNENV. The CDR3 region has the DNA TGTGCCAGCAGCCTCCGGGGGTCCTACAATGAGCAGTTCTTC. Translation: CASSLRGSYNEQFF.

The chain has TRBV5-4 and TRBJ2-5; the D gene is possibly TRBD2 (7 bases). The V and J ends lost 4 bases and 2 bases respectively, with 18 bases between them. CDR3 length: 16 amino acids. Germline loops: CDR1 SGHNT, CDR2 YYREEE (reference sequence). CDR3 sequence reads: CASSRGGATIQETQYF. In DNA form, the CDR3 reads TGTGCCAGCAGCAGGGGGGGCGCGACAATTCAAGAGACCCAGTACTTC.

The chain combines TRBV5-6 with TRBJ2-2; unclear D gene. V was cut by 5 bases and J by 3 bases, with 8 bases left in between. This CDR3 region has 13 residues. CDR1 and CDR2 (germline): SGHDT, YYEEEE. In DNA, the CDR3 is TGTGCCAGCAGTCAGCCACACACCGGGGAGCTGTTTTTT. This translates into CASSQPHTGELFF.

This chain joins TRBV7-9 and TRBJ1-1; 8 bases line up with TRBD1. The CDR3 contains 17 residues. Germline V gene data show CDR1 as SEHNR and CDR2 as FQNEAQ (reference sequence). J gave up 1 base and V 4 bases, and 11 bases lay outside the gene matches. CDR3 protein: CASSSRQGRIRNTEAFF. In nucleotides, the CDR3 is TGTGCCAGCAGCTCGAGACAGGGGCGTATTCGGAACACTGAAGCTTTCTTT.

This clone was seen only once. The gene calls are TRBV28 and TRBJ2-3; 8 bases are a match to TRBD2. V lost 4 bases, J lost 3 bases, and 12 bases stayed unmatched. Germline CDR1 reads MDHEN; CDR2 reads SYDVKM. The CDR3 covers 17 residues. CDR3 protein: CASSSPRGLEGTDTQYF. The CDR3 nucleotides read TGTGCCAGCAGTTCCCCTAGGGGACTAGAGGGTACAGATACGCAGTATTTT.

V gene TRBV11-2 combines with J gene TRBJ2-7, with no clear D. V was pared by 5 bases and J by 2 bases, with 13 bases between. Germline V gives CDR1 SGHAT, CDR2 FQNNGV. The length of the CDR3 is 14 residues. The CDR3 loop reads CASSLTADTYEQYF. CDR3 sequence (DNA): TGTGCCAGCAGCCTCACCGCAGATACCTACGAGCAGTACTTC. Looking up the rest from reference TRBV11-2 and TRBJ2-7 gives the full variable domain: EAGVAQSPRYKIIEKRQSVAFWCNPISGHATLYWYQQILGQGPKLLIQFQNNGVVDDSQLPKDRFSAERLKGVDSTLKIQPAKLEDSAVYLCASSLTADTYEQYFGPGTRLTVT.

In this sample, this clone turned up once. The rearrangement links TRBV11-1 to TRBJ2-5; the D is unclear. The closer fit of TRBJ2-7 to the DNA end suggests the J call may be wrong. The CDR3 is 13 residues long. CDR1 SGHAT and CDR2 FQDESV come from the germline V gene (reference sequence). The DNA of the CDR3 is TGTGCCAGCAGCTTATCGGTCGGCTACGAGCAGTACTTC. The encoded protein is CASSLSVGYEQYF.

This chain connects TRBV10-3 to TRBJ2-5; no clear D gene. The CDR3 loop spans 11 amino acids. V was pared by 2 bases and J by 5 bases, with 3 bases between. Germline CDR1 reads ENHRY; CDR2 reads SYGVKD. The CDR3 spells CAISERETQYF. CDR3 in DNA: TGTGCCATCAGTGAGAGGGAGACCCAGTACTTC.

J is TRBJ1-3 and V is TRBV2, with 7 bases that match TRBD1. Germline CDR1 SNHLY, CDR2 FYNNEI. V trimming: 5 bases; J trimming: 4 bases; junction bases outside the gene matches: 8. The CDR3 consists of 15 residues. The CDR3 DNA sequence: TGTGCCAGCAGTCCCCGTTTAGGGGGCGGAAACACCATATATTTT. This translates into CASSPRLGGGNTIYF.

V is TRBV5-1 and J is TRBJ1-2, with 11 bases lining up with TRBD1. The V and J ends lost 5 bases and 7 bases, in that order; junction bases with no gene match: 4. The CDR3 extends over 13 amino acids. Germline V gene sequence: CDR1 SGHRS, CDR2 YFSETQ. CDR3 in amino acids: CASSRTGGGGYTF. DNA of the CDR3: TGCGCCAGCAGTCGGACAGGGGGCGGTGGCTACACCTTC.

The chain couples TRBV10-2 to TRBJ2-1, with TRBD2 matching 9 bases. CDR3 size: 14 residues. Per the germline V gene, CDR1 is WSHSY and CDR2 is SAAADI. V gave up 6 bases and J gave up 8 bases; unmatched junction bases: 8. The DNA of the CDR3 is TGCGCCAGCAGATCAGCGGGAGGCTGGGATGAGCAGTTCTTC. This encodes CASRSAGGWDEQFF.

The chain is built from TRBV19 and TRBJ2-4, with D maybe TRBD2 (6 bases). This CDR3 spans 15 amino acids. The germline CDR1 and CDR2 sequences are LNHDA and SQIVND (reference sequence). Trimming shortened V by 5 bases and J by 1 base, and 12 bases separated the two germline ends. The CDR3 DNA reads as TGTGCCAGTAGTCTTACCGGGACTGCCAAAAACATTCAGTACTTC. Its protein product is CASSLTGTAKNIQYF.